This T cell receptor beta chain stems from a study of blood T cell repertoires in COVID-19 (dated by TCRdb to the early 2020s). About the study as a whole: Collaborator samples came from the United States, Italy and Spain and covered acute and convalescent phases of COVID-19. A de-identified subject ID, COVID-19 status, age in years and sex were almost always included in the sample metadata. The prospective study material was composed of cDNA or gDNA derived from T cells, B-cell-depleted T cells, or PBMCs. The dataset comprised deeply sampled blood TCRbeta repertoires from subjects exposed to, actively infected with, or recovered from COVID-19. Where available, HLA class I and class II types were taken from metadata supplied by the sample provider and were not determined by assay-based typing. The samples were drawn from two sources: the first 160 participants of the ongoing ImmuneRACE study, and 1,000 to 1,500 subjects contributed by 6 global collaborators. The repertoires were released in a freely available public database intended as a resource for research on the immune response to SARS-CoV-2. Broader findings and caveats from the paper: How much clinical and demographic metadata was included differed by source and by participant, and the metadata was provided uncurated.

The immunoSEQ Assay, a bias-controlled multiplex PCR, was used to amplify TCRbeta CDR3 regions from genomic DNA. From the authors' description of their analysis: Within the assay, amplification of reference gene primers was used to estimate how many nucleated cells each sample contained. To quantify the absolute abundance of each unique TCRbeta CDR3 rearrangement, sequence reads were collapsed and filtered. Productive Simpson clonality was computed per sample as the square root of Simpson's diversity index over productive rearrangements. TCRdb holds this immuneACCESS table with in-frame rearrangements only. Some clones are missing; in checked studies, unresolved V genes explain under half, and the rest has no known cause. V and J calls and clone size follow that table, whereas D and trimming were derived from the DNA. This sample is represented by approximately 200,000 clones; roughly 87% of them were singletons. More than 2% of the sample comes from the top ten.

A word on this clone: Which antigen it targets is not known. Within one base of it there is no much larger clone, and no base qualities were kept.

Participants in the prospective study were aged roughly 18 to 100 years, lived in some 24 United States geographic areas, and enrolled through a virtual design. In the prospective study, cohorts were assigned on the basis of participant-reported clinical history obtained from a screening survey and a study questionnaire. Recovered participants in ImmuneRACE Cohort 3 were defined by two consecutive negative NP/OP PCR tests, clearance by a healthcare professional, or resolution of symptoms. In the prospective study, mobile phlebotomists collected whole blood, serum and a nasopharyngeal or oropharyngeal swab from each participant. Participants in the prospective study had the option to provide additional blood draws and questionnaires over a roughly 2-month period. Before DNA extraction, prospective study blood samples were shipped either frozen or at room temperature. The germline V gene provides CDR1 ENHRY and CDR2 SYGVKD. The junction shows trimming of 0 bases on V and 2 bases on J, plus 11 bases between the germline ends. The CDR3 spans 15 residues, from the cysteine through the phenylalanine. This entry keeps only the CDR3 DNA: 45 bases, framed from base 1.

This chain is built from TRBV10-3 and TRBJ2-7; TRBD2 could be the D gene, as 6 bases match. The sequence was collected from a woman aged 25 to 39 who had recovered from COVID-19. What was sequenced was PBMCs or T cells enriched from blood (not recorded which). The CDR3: CAISESVAATYEQYF. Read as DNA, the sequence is TGTGCCATCAGTGAGTCGGTAGCGGCTACCTACGAGCAGTACTTC.